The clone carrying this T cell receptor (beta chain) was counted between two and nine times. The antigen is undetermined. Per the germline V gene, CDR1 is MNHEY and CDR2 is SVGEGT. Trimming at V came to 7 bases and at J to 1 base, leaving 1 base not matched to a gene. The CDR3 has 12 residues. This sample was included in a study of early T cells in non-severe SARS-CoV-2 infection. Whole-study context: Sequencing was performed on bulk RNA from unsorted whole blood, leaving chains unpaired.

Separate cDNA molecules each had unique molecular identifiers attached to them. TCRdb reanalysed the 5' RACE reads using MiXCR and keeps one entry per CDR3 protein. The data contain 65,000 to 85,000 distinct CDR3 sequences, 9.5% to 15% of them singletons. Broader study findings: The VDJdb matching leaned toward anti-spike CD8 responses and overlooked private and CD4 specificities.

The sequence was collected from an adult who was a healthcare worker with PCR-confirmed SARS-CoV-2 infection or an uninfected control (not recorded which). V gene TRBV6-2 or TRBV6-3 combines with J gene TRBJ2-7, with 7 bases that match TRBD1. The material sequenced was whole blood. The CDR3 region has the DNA TGTGCCAGCAAGGACAGGTCCTACGAGCAGTACTTC. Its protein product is CASKDRSYEQYF.